This T cell receptor (beta chain) was documented in a study of CD8+CD57+ T cells in acquired aplastic anemia. Selection for sequencing was limited to patients who had shown CD8+CD57+ cell expansion by flow cytometry. Trimming took 3 bases from V and 6 from J; bases not matched to a gene: 5. Germline assignment: CDR1 DFQATT and CDR2 SNEGSKA (reference sequence). CDR3 size: 13 residues. CDR3 and TCR beta VDJ profiling relied on a genomic DNA template. TCRdb passed the reads through MiXCR, listing each CDR3 protein once. The sample shows hundreds of thousands of distinct CDR3 sequences, about a third of them seen only once.

Material for sequencing was sorted CD4+, CD8+, or CD8+CD57+ T cells (not recorded which) from PBMCs. This receptor was obtained from a human donor with aplastic anemia. The chain has TRBV20-1 and TRBJ1-1; 9 bases map to TRBD1. The CDR3 DNA reads as TGCAGTGCTAGTGGGGGACAGGGCGCTGAAGCTTTCTTT. Amino acids: CSASGGQGAEAFF.